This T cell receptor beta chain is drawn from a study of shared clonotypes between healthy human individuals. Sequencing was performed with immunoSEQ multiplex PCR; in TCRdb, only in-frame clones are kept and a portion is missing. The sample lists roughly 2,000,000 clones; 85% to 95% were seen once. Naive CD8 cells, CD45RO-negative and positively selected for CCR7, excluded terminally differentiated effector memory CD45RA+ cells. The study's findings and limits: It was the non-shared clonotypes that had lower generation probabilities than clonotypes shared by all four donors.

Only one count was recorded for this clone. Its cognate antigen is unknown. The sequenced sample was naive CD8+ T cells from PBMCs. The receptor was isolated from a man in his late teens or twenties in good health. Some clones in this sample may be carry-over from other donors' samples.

The CDR3 nucleotides read TGTGCCAGCAGCTCTCCCCTTAGAGGGGGCACCGGGGAGCTGTTTTTT. Residues: CASSSPLRGGTGELFF. V and J are TRBV9 and TRBJ2-2, with D possibly matching TRBD1 (6 bases). CDR3 size: 16 residues. With 4 bases removed from V and 4 bases from J, the gap between germline ends came to 17 bases. Germline CDR1 SGDLS, CDR2 YYNGEE.